Following are 4 T cell receptor beta chains from one sample sequenced in a study of beta chain features in type 1 diabetes. The study's findings and limits: Shorter TCRB CDR3s, moderately but significantly so, were found in Type 1 diabetes patients in all four CD4+ subsets.

Which antigens these TCRs recognize remains unknown. All of the isolated RNA was reverse transcribed, so expressed TCRB transcripts were sequenced. The assay was immunoSEQ multiplex PCR, and TCRdb's table has in-frame clones only and misses some. The data contain hundreds of thousands of clones, about 14% of them singletons. The source material was naive CD4+ T cells from blood. Receptors were obtained from a man younger than 35 with type 1 diabetes.

In the case of this clone: This sample also contains other DNA sequences that code for the same CDR3. The CDR3: CSIRRDRGSYEQYF. The CDR3 region has the DNA TGCAGCATTCGTCGGGACAGGGGGTCCTACGAGCAGTACTTC. The chain is built from TRBV29-1 and TRBJ2-7, with 11 bases identical to TRBD1. The CDR3 spans 14 residues. Trimming at V came to 8 bases and at J to 1 base, leaving 7 bases not matched to a gene. CDR1 is SQVTM and CDR2 is ANQGSEA in the germline V gene.

This clone was seen a handful of times. The chain links TRBV28 to TRBJ2-3; 10 positions match TRBD2. CDR3 length: 15 residues. J was trimmed by 4 bases and V by 6 bases; bases with no gene match: 7. CDR1 is MDHEN, CDR2 SYDVKM, per germline. CDR3 bases: TGTGCCAGCAGGACTAGCGGGTTGTTGGCAGATACGCAGTATTTT. This sequence encodes CASRTSGLLADTQYF. Full variable domain (rest looked up from reference TRBV28 and TRBJ2-3): DVKVTQSSRYLVKRTGEKVFLECVQDMDHENMFWYRQDPGLGLRLIYFSYDVKMKEKGDIPEGYSVSREKKERFSLILESASTNQTSMYLCASRTSGLLADTQYFGPGTRLTVL.

This clone appeared a few times. The gene calls are TRBV7-3 and TRBJ2-3, with D hard to call. There are 13 residues in the CDR3. Germline CDR1 reads SGHTA; CDR2 reads FQGTGA. The V and J ends lost 5 bases and 0 bases respectively, with 6 bases between them. CDR3 protein: CASSHSSTDTQYF. Written as DNA, the CDR3 is TGTGCCAGCAGCCACTCAAGCACAGATACGCAGTATTTT.

This clone was observed a handful of times. The CDR3 nucleotides read TGTGCCAGCAGGACAGGGGTTGGGGATGAAAAACTGTTTTTT. Its protein product is CASRTGVGDEKLFF. This chain connects TRBV2 to TRBJ1-4; TRBD1 matches at 8 bases. Germline V gives CDR1 SNHLY, CDR2 FYNNEI. The CDR3 covers 14 residues. Trimming cost V 6 bases and J 6 bases; bases outside gene matches: 6.